This T cell receptor (beta chain) was retrieved from a study of graft-versus-host responses after intestinal transplantation. On the study more broadly: Recipients got multivisceral, liver-intestinal, or isolated intestinal transplants. Recipients were all induced with anti-thymocyte globulin, then given tacrolimus and steroids for around 3 years.

Germline loops: CDR1 SGHDN, CDR2 FVKESK. V lost 4 bases and J 4 bases, leaving 8 bases between the germline ends. The CDR3 contains 12 residues. Only in-frame clones appear in the TCRdb table, and some are missing; sequencing was by immunoSEQ multiplex PCR. This table has 8,500 to 10,000 clones, around nine tenths appearing once. V usage is TRBV14 and J usage is TRBJ2-7; D uncertain. The sample was PBMCs, taken roughly 46 days after intestinal transplant. This TCR was sampled from a human patient who received an intestinal transplant, so some T cells may come from the graft donor. The CDR3 spells CASSRGLYEQYF. The CDR3 DNA follows: TGTGCCAGCAGCCGGGGTCTTTACGAGCAGTACTTC.